These 23 T cell receptor beta chains were sequenced from one sample in a study of blood T cells in healthy people across ages. A second roughly 7 to 11 cycle PCR used barcoded and J-beta primers. MiXCR was run by TCRdb on the 5' RACE reads, yielding one entry per CDR3 protein. Of 750,000 to 850,000 distinct CDR3 sequences listed, roughly 25% are singletons. The data also belong to a second study, concerning T cells of mothers and their children.

Sequencing was done on a sample of blood. The receptors were gathered from a boy under 18 in good health.

This clonotype has only a few counts. The V call is TRBV6-2 or TRBV6-3, the J call TRBJ1-4, with TRBD1 as a possible D gene (5 bases). The CDR3 runs 15 residues. The ends were cut back, 6 bases at V and 0 bases at J, with 11 bases in the middle. Germline values: CDR1 MNHEY, CDR2 SVGEGT. The CDR3 nucleotides are TGTGCCAGCAGGATACAGGAAGCAACTAATGAAAAACTGTTTTTT. This sequence encodes CASRIQEATNEKLFF.

The chain joins TRBV28 to TRBJ2-7, with TRBD2 identical over 7 bases. Germline assignment: CDR1 MDHEN and CDR2 SYDVKM. With V trimmed by 2 bases and J by 5 bases, 9 bases remained unmatched. The CDR3 is made up of 15 amino acids. The CDR3, as DNA: TGTGCCAGCAGTTTACTGGGAGGGCTCATAAACGAGCAGTACTTC. Protein product: CASSLLGGLINEQYF. The whole variable domain, filled in from reference TRBV28 and TRBJ2-7, reads DVKVTQSSRYLVKRTGEKVFLECVQDMDHENMFWYRQDPGLGLRLIYFSYDVKMKEKGDIPEGYSVSREKKERFSLILESASTNQTSMYLCASSLLGGLINEQYFGPGTRLTVT.

The chain links TRBV20-1 to TRBJ2-5; 9 bases fit TRBD1. With V trimmed by 6 bases and J by 1 base, 6 bases remained unmatched. CDR1 DFQATT and CDR2 SNEGSKA come from the germline V gene (reference sequence). CDR3 size: 14 residues. CDR3 in amino acids: CSANRGRPQETQYF. CDR3 nucleotides: TGCAGTGCCAACAGGGGGCGCCCCCAAGAGACCCAGTACTTC.

The rearrangement links TRBV5-5 to TRBJ1-4; TRBD1 might be the D (5 bases). From germline, CDR1 is SGHKS and CDR2 YYEKEE (reference sequence). This CDR3 is 18 amino acids long. Deletions cut 4 bases from V and 4 bases from J, with 23 bases between. CDR3 residues: CASSPSGQPLFLNEKLFF. CDR3 in DNA: TGTGCCAGCAGCCCGTCGGGGCAGCCCCTTTTCCTTAATGAAAAACTGTTTTTT.

Worth noting for this clonotype: The junction departs from germline at one end; a sequencing error may be responsible. The chain carries TRBV28 and TRBJ2-7; D remains unclear. CDR3 length equals 13 residues. Germline V gene data show CDR1 as MDHEN and CDR2 as SYDVKM. CDR3 DNA sequence: TGTACCAGCAGCCCCTTGCCCGGGCGAGAGCAGTACTTC. It yields the protein CTSSPLPGREQYF.

This clonotype was recorded at least ten times. The chain couples TRBV20-1 to TRBJ2-4, with a tentative D call TRBD2 (7 bases). This CDR3 spans 16 amino acids. Germline V gene lookup returns CDR1 DFQATT and CDR2 SNEGSKA (reference sequence). Trimming took 0 bases from V and 2 from J, leaving 14 bases between them. The CDR3 DNA is TGCAGTGCTAGAGATTGGGGGGGCCTTTCCAAAAACATTCAGTACTTC. Translated, it gives CSARDWGGLSKNIQYF.

This CDR3 is CASARGIGGDEQFF. In DNA, the CDR3 is TGCGCCAGCGCCCGGGGCATAGGGGGAGATGAGCAGTTCTTC. V usage is TRBV5-1 and J usage is TRBJ2-1; the D gene is possibly TRBD1 (6 bases). The CDR3 totals 14 residues. The ends were cut back, 7 bases at V and 8 bases at J, with 19 bases in the middle. Germline V CDR1 and CDR2: SGHRS, YFSETQ.

The V call is TRBV7-6, the J call TRBJ2-7; 9 nucleotides line up with TRBD1. The germline V gene encodes CDR1 SGHVS and CDR2 FNYEAQ. The J segment lost 6 bases and the V segment lost 1 base, leaving 4 bases of the junction unmatched. CDR3 length equals 14 residues. The CDR3 reads CASSLGTGVGEQYF. CDR3 sequence (DNA): TGTGCCAGCAGCTTAGGGACAGGGGTTGGCGAGCAGTACTTC.

This clonotype has only a few counts. The gene calls are TRBV7-8 and TRBJ1-2; D is possibly TRBD1 (6 bases). V lost 0 bases to trimming and J lost 7 bases, with 18 bases between them. This CDR3 comprises 16 residues. Germline lookup yields CDR1 SGHVS and CDR2 FQNEAQ. The CDR3 loop reads CASSLAAGRGQGGYTF. The CDR3 DNA follows: TGTGCCAGCAGCTTAGCGGCGGGGCGGGGGCAGGGTGGCTACACCTTC.

This clonotype was recorded a few times. The CDR3 here is CASSPIIAGNNYGYTF. The CDR3 DNA reads as TGCGCCAGCAGCCCCATCATCGCGGGGAATAACTATGGCTACACCTTC. The chain carries TRBV4-3 and TRBJ1-2; D uncertain. V was pared by 4 bases and J by 1 base, with 16 bases between. The CDR3 has 16 amino acids. CDR1 is LGHNA and CDR2 is YSLEER in the germline V gene.

This clonotype was seen ten or more times. The chain employs TRBV29-1 and TRBJ2-3; unclear D gene. V was clipped by 7 bases and J by 0 bases, with 11 bases between them. CDR1 is SQVTM, CDR2 ANQGSEA, per germline. This CDR3 contains 13 residues. The CDR3 protein is CSAVLDSTDTQYF. The CDR3 nucleotides read TGCAGCGCTGTTCTGGATAGCACAGATACGCAGTATTTT.

J is TRBJ2-7 and V is TRBV20-1; TRBD2 aligns across 8 bases. CDR1 and CDR2 (germline): DFQATT, SNEGSKA (reference sequence). The CDR3 runs 14 residues. Losses at the gene ends were 6 bases for V and 4 bases for J; bases not matched to a gene: 11. The CDR3, as DNA: TGCAGTGCCCGGGGGGGACACGGATTTTACGAGCAGTACTTC. Amino acid sequence: CSARGGHGFYEQYF.

The chain couples TRBV29-1 to TRBJ2-1; 9 nucleotides line up with TRBD1. Germline CDR1 reads SQVTM; CDR2 reads ANQGSEA. The CDR3 spans 14 residues. The CDR3 sequence is CTILPGQGRNEQFF. CDR3 coding DNA: TGCACCATTTTACCGGGACAGGGAAGGAATGAGCAGTTCTTC.

The chain joins TRBV28 to TRBJ1-2; a possible D gene is TRBD1 (6 bases). Germline assignment: CDR1 MDHEN and CDR2 SYDVKM. This CDR3 spans 16 amino acids. V lost 3 bases, J lost 8 bases, and 22 bases lay in between. CDR3: CASSFGKDSLGHGYTF. The CDR3 region has the DNA TGTGCCAGCAGTTTTGGGAAGGACAGCTTAGGGCACGGCTACACCTTC.

The J gene is TRBJ2-5, the V gene TRBV28, with 7 bases aligning to TRBD1. This CDR3 contains 16 residues. With V trimmed by 6 bases and J by 5 bases, 15 bases remained unmatched. CDR1 is MDHEN, CDR2 SYDVKM, per germline. This CDR3 reads CASSPPETGKGETQYF. Written as DNA, the CDR3 is TGTGCCAGCAGCCCCCCCGAGACAGGGAAGGGGGAGACCCAGTACTTC.

This clonotype was seen more than once but under ten times. Mismatch with germline at one junction end may stem from a read error. The chain links TRBV15 to TRBJ2-2, with 7 positions matching TRBD1. CDR3 length: 16 amino acids. Germline V gene data show CDR1 as LNHNV and CDR2 as YYDKDF (reference sequence). The CDR3 sequence: CVTSRDLTGVTGELFF. CDR3 sequence (DNA): TGTGTCACCAGCAGAGATCTCACAGGGGTTACCGGGGAGCTGTTTTTT.

This clonotype has only a few counts. V gene TRBV29-1 combines with J gene TRBJ1-2; D not resolved. Trimming pared 7 bases from V and 3 bases from J, leaving 12 bases between. Germline lookup yields CDR1 SQVTM and CDR2 ANQGSEA. The CDR3 has 12 amino acids. The DNA for the CDR3 is TGCAGCGACCGTGTTGGAGACTATGGCTACACCTTC. It is translated as CSDRVGDYGYTF.

The genes are TRBV6-2 or TRBV6-3 and TRBJ2-4, with 8 bases that match TRBD2. The CDR3 loop spans 16 amino acids. Per the germline V gene, CDR1 is MNHEY and CDR2 is SVGEGT. The ends lost 7 bases at V and 8 bases at J; junction bases unmatched: 16. The CDR3, as DNA: TGTGCCAGCAACAGTTTTCCCGGACTAGCTTGGCACATTCAGTACTTC. Amino acids: CASNSFPGLAWHIQYF.

This clonotype appeared a few times. The chain is built from TRBV4-1 and TRBJ2-5, with a possible D match to TRBD2 (6 bases). V dropped 1 base and J dropped 2 bases, with 11 bases sitting between them. Germline V gene data show CDR1 as MGHRA and CDR2 as YSYEKL. CDR3 length: 15 amino acids. CDR3 nucleotide sequence: TGCGCCAGCAGCCAAGGTTTTAGCGGACAAGAGACCCAGTACTTC. Protein product: CASSQGFSGQETQYF.

The chain is built from TRBV14 and TRBJ2-5; the D gene is possibly TRBD1 (5 bases). The J call may be in error: the DNA end matches TRBJ2-1 better. CDR1 is SGHDN and CDR2 is FVKESK in the germline V gene. CDR3 length: 16 amino acids. The CDR3 here is CASSPQGPSDWNEQFF. The CDR3 bases are TGTGCCAGCAGCCCCCAGGGTCCCTCGGATTGGAATGAGCAGTTCTTC.

This clonotype occurred a few times. Compared with germline, one end of the junction differs, possibly owing to a read error. The J gene is TRBJ1-5, the V gene TRBV7-2; D possibly corresponds to TRBD1 (5 bases). Germline V CDR1 and CDR2: SGHTA, FQGNSA. This CDR3 comprises 15 residues. Here the CDR3 DNA reads TGTGCCGGCAGCCAGATTCCGGGGACCAATCAGCCCCAGCATTTT. It is translated as CAGSQIPGTNQPQHF.

The chain uses TRBV3-1 and TRBJ2-1, with unresolved D. The CDR3 is 16 amino acids. The V end lost 5 bases, the J end lost 0 bases, and 14 bases lay between the germline ends. Germline V gene data show CDR1 as LGHDT and CDR2 as YNNKEL (reference sequence). The CDR3 loop reads CASSKVAGSSYNEQFF. The CDR3 nucleotides are TGTGCCAGCAGCAAGGTGGCTGGTAGCTCCTACAATGAGCAGTTCTTC.

The V call is TRBV6-5, the J call TRBJ1-1; perhaps TRBD1 as D (5 bases). Trimming took 3 bases from V and 5 from J, leaving 13 bases between them. This CDR3 is built from 14 residues. Germline CDR1 MNHEY, CDR2 SVGAGI. In nucleotides, the CDR3 is TGTGCCAGCAGTTATGCAGGGAAGGCTACTGAAGCTTTCTTT. It codes for CASSYAGKATEAFF.